This TCR beta chain was retrieved from a study of blood T cell repertoires in COVID-19. Study in general: Samples representing acute and convalescent COVID-19 were sourced from the United States, Italy and Spain.

In this sample, this clone turned up a few times. CDR3 size: 14 residues. After removal of 0 bases from V and 9 bases from J, the junction contained 6 bases not matched to a gene. Germline CDR1 SGHRS, CDR2 YFSETQ. Authors' processing steps: Amplifying reference gene primers gave estimates of nucleated cell counts. TCRdb's copy holds only in-frame clones and misses some; the assay was immunoSEQ multiplex PCR. Clone size and V and J calls were adopted from that table, with D and trimming inferred from the DNA. The sample carries approximately 300,000 clones, 80% to 90% recorded once. V gene TRBV5-1 combines with J gene TRBJ1-3; 7 bases line up with TRBD1. Sequenced: PBMCs or T cells enriched from blood (not recorded which). This receptor was identified in a man between 25 and 39 years old who had recovered from COVID-19. CDR3 residues: CASSLADRETTIYF. The DNA for the CDR3 is TGCGCCAGCAGCTTGGCCGACAGGGAAACCACCATATATTTT.